Below, 28 T cell receptor beta chains from the same sample are listed, as sequenced in a study of T-cell reconstitution after alpha-beta-depleted transplantation in children. Preparing the TCRbeta library involved the use of unique molecular identifiers. TCRdb used MiXCR to reprocess the PCR reads, holding one entry per CDR3 protein. The table has approximately 1,000,000 distinct CDR3 sequences, 25% to 35% seen once. The sequencing used PBMCs, mostly from graft donor cells, collected 360 days after TCRalphabeta/CD19-depleted stem cell transplant. Receptor source: a boy under two years old who had a stem cell transplant for SCID, so the T cells may come from the graft donor.

The sample holds one count of this clonotype. This sequence joins TRBV5-1 and TRBJ2-2; possible D gene TRBD1, 5 bases. CDR1 SGHRS and CDR2 YFSETQ come from the germline V gene. V was clipped by 4 bases and J by 1 base, with 11 bases between them. This CDR3 is 15 amino acids long. The CDR3 is CASSAVGQNTGELFF. DNA for the CDR3: TGCGCCAGCAGCGCGGTCGGACAGAACACCGGGGAGCTGTTTTTT.

The chain combines TRBV9 with TRBJ1-2; the match to TRBD1 covers 12 bases. Trimming removed 6 bases from V and 8 bases from J; junction bases left unmatched: 11. This CDR3 spans 15 amino acids. The germline V gene has CDR1 SGDLS and CDR2 YYNGEE. For the CDR3, the DNA is TGTGCCAGCACTTCCGGGACAGGGGGCTCATGGGGCTACACCTTC. It specifies CASTSGTGGSWGYTF.

This clonotype was picked up a small number of times. This chain links TRBV20-1 with TRBJ1-5, with 7 bases identical to TRBD1. This CDR3 has 14 residues. Trimming removed 6 bases from V and 6 bases from J; junction bases left unmatched: 11. Germline CDR1 reads DFQATT; CDR2 reads SNEGSKA (reference sequence). The CDR3 DNA sequence: TGCAGTGCCGATCCACAGGGGAAGGGTCAGCCCCAGCATTTT. It codes for CSADPQGKGQPQHF.

With regard to this clonotype: The junction does not match germline at one end; this may be a read error. V usage is TRBV5-1 and J usage is TRBJ2-3; TRBD1 is a possible D gene (6 bases). Germline-derived CDR1 and CDR2 are SGHRS and YFSETQ. The CDR3 extends over 13 amino acids. CDR3 coding DNA: TGCGCCAGCGCAACAGGGCGCGCAGATACTCAGTATTTT. The encoded protein is CASATGRADTQYF.

In its sample, this clonotype was seen many times. This chain connects TRBV29-1 to TRBJ2-1, with 7 bases matching TRBD1. The ends lost 6 bases at V and 7 bases at J; junction bases unmatched: 0. The germline CDR1 and CDR2 sequences are SQVTM and ANQGSEA. The CDR3 loop spans 10 amino acids. The CDR3 reads CSVRGNEQFF. As DNA, the CDR3 is TGCAGCGTCAGGGGGAATGAGCAGTTCTTC.

This clonotype has only a few counts. V usage is TRBV24-1 and J usage is TRBJ2-3, with no clear D. Germline V gives CDR1 KGHDR, CDR2 SFDVKD. The V end was cut by 1 base, the J end by 0 bases, with 19 bases between. The length of the CDR3 is 19 residues. Here the CDR3 reads CATSDFVGRSALSTDTQYF. The CDR3 region has the DNA TGTGCCACCAGTGATTTTGTAGGACGTTCAGCCCTTAGCACAGATACGCAGTATTTT.

This clonotype has more than one count but fewer than ten. This chain links TRBV7-2 with TRBJ2-3; D might be TRBD1 (6 bases). V lost 0 bases and J lost 10, with 17 bases in between. Germline CDR1 SGHTA, CDR2 FQGNSA. The length of the CDR3 is 15 residues. DNA of the CDR3: TGTGCCAGCAGCTTAGCGATAGGAAGCCAGGGGCCGCAGTATTTT. Amino acid sequence: CASSLAIGSQGPQYF.

The V call is TRBV5-1, the J call TRBJ2-3; tentative D call: TRBD2 (5 bases). Germline V lookup: CDR1 SGHRS, CDR2 YFSETQ. Trimming left V 7 bases short and J 9 bases short, with 18 bases between. CDR3 length: 13 residues. DNA of the CDR3: TGCGCCAGCTCTCCTAGCACCCCGGGCACGCAGTATTTT. Protein: CASSPSTPGTQYF.

The chain recombines TRBV6-1 with TRBJ2-4; 9 bases agree with TRBD1. CDR3 length: 15 amino acids. CDR1 is MNHNS, CDR2 SASEGT, per germline. The ends lost 7 bases at V and 7 bases at J; junction bases unmatched: 11. The CDR3 loop reads CASTDRDRAGNIQYF. The CDR3 region has the DNA TGTGCCAGCACCGACAGGGACAGGGCCGGCAACATTCAGTACTTC.

This rearrangement joins TRBV10-3 to TRBJ2-3, with TRBD1 matching 9 bases. V shed 5 bases and J 6 bases; nucleotides not matched to a gene: 6. Germline CDR1 ENHRY, CDR2 SYGVKD. The CDR3 covers 14 residues. In DNA form, the CDR3 reads TGTGCCATCAGTTCGGACAGGGGACCGGATACGCAGTATTTT. The encoded protein is CAISSDRGPDTQYF.

This chain connects TRBV4-1 to TRBJ1-2; 7 bases map to TRBD1. Germline V gene sequence: CDR1 MGHRA, CDR2 YSYEKL. The trim removed 0 bases at V and 3 bases at J, leaving 13 bases unmatched. The CDR3 is made up of 18 amino acids. As DNA, the CDR3 is TGCGCCAGCAGCCAAGATCGGAGCGCTGGAGGGGGCTACTATGGCTACACCTTC. This translates into CASSQDRSAGGGYYGYTF.

The chain couples TRBV20-1 to TRBJ2-3, with D perhaps matching TRBD2 (6 bases). Trimming cost V 3 bases and J 2 bases, with 9 bases left between them. Germline V gene data show CDR1 as DFQATT and CDR2 as SNEGSKA (reference sequence). CDR3 length: 13 amino acids. The CDR3 region is CSASGGVTDTQYF. The CDR3 DNA reads as TGCAGTGCTAGCGGGGGAGTCACAGATACGCAGTATTTT.

This clonotype showed up just a few times. This chain connects TRBV5-1 to TRBJ1-1, with TRBD1 matching 9 bases. CDR1 is SGHRS, CDR2 YFSETQ, per germline. This CDR3 region has 17 residues. Trimming took 5 bases from V and 4 from J; bases not matched to a gene: 15. CDR3 sequence: CASRPSGTGSIGTEAFF. For the CDR3, the DNA is TGCGCCAGCAGGCCCTCAGGGACAGGGAGTATAGGCACTGAAGCTTTCTTT.

The chain uses TRBV7-2 and TRBJ2-3, with 7 bases lining up with TRBD2. Germline V gene data show CDR1 as SGHTA and CDR2 as FQGNSA. This CDR3 has 16 amino acids. V dropped 1 base and J dropped 2; count of bases not matched to a gene: 6. CDR3 residues: CASSLVRRGNTDTQYF. In DNA form, the CDR3 reads TGTGCCAGCAGCTTAGTTCGGCGGGGGAACACAGATACGCAGTATTTT.

Only a few counts were recorded for this clonotype. The rearrangement uses TRBV28 and TRBJ2-1; tentative D call: TRBD2 (6 bases). This CDR3 has 14 amino acids. Trimming removed 5 bases from V and 14 bases from J, with 22 bases in between. Germline V gene sequence: CDR1 MDHEN, CDR2 SYDVKM. The CDR3 region has the DNA TGTGCCAGCAGTCCCGACCGACTAGTCGGGTCAGAGTTCTTC. It encodes CASSPDRLVGSEFF. The full variable domain, rest sourced from reference TRBV28 and TRBJ2-1, is DVKVTQSSRYLVKRTGEKVFLECVQDMDHENMFWYRQDPGLGLRLIYFSYDVKMKEKGDIPEGYSVSREKKERFSLILESASTNQTSMYLCASSPDRLVGSEFFGPGTRLTVL.

This rearrangement joins TRBV6-5 to TRBJ1-1; D gene ambiguous. This CDR3 contains 15 residues. Germline values: CDR1 MNHEY, CDR2 SVGAGI. Trimming shortened V by 0 bases and J by 1 base, and 9 bases separated the two germline ends. Here the CDR3 reads CASSYSRKGNTEAFF. DNA of the CDR3: TGTGCCAGCAGTTACTCGAGGAAGGGGAACACTGAAGCTTTCTTT.

This clonotype was seen a few times. This chain uses TRBV5-1 with TRBJ2-3; D not certain. The V end lost 0 bases, the J end lost 6 bases, and 11 bases lay between the germline ends. This CDR3 spans 14 amino acids. Germline V gene data show CDR1 as SGHRS and CDR2 as YFSETQ. Here the CDR3 DNA reads TGCGCCAGCAGCTTGGACCCTCATAAGGATACGCAGTATTTT. Translating gives CASSLDPHKDTQYF.

The gene calls are TRBV9 and TRBJ2-5; 11 positions agree with TRBD2. V lost 1 base to trimming and J lost 5 bases; unmatched junction nucleotides: 4. The CDR3 is made up of 15 amino acids. CDR1 SGDLS and CDR2 YYNGEE come from the germline V gene. The CDR3 DNA reads TGTGCCAGCAGCGTACGACTAGCGGGGCGGGAGACCCAGTACTTC. Protein sequence: CASSVRLAGRETQYF.

The V call is TRBV21-1, the J call TRBJ2-5. TRBV21-1 is tagged as a pseudogene. This CDR3 contains 10 residues. The CDR3 sequence: CASSKRLRYF. The CDR3, as DNA: TGTGCCAGCAGCAAGCGCTTACGTTACTTC.

The V gene is TRBV10-3, the J gene TRBJ1-1; no definite D call. V was cut by 4 bases and J by 11 bases, with 11 bases left in between. Per germline, CDR1 ENHRY and CDR2 SYGVKD. This CDR3 has 11 residues. CDR3 amino acids: CAISGYSVAFF. The CDR3 DNA reads TGTGCCATCAGTGGTTATTCTGTGGCTTTCTTT.

The chain's CDR3 is CATSRIGGGSNQPQHF. CDR3 DNA: TGTGCCACCAGCAGAATAGGGGGGGGTAGCAATCAGCCCCAGCATTTT. This chain connects TRBV15 to TRBJ1-5, with D perhaps TRBD1 (6 bases). The CDR3 totals 16 residues. Germline loops: CDR1 LNHNV, CDR2 YYDKDF (reference sequence). V was trimmed by 2 bases and J by 0 bases, leaving 11 bases between them.

Only a few counts were recorded for this clonotype. The rearrangement uses TRBV4-2 and TRBJ2-1, with 9 bases aligning to TRBD2. This CDR3 region has 18 residues. CDR1 is LGHNA, CDR2 YNFKEQ, per germline. V was pared by 2 bases and J by 4 bases, with 12 bases of the junction left unmatched. This CDR3 is CASSQWGPGTSYYNEQFF. The CDR3 bases are TGTGCCAGCAGCCAATGGGGTCCGGGGACTAGCTATTACAATGAGCAGTTCTTC.

This clonotype appeared a few times. V and J are TRBV15 and TRBJ2-7, with D possibly matching TRBD1 (6 bases). Germline V gives CDR1 LNHNV, CDR2 YYDKDF (reference sequence). Trimming removed 1 base from V and 2 bases from J, with 12 bases in between. The CDR3 contains 15 residues. In nucleotides, the CDR3 is TGTGCCACCAGCAGAGCCCAGGGGATTCCCTACGAGCAGTACTTC. Translation: CATSRAQGIPYEQYF.

The V gene is TRBV7-2, the J gene TRBJ1-2; 8 bases are shared with TRBD1. J was trimmed by 5 bases and V by 5 bases; bases with no gene match: 7. Looked up from germline, CDR1 is SGHTA and CDR2 is FQGNSA. The CDR3 loop spans 14 amino acids. This CDR3 is CASSAGQGRYGYTF. In nucleotides, the CDR3 is TGTGCCAGCAGCGCAGGACAGGGAAGGTATGGCTACACCTTC.

The CDR3 nucleotides read TGCGCCAGCAGCCCGATGGACGTCTTGGACATTCAGTACTTC. Its translation is CASSPMDVLDIQYF. The rearrangement links TRBV5-1 to TRBJ2-4; no firm D call. The CDR3 loop spans 14 amino acids. Germline values: CDR1 SGHRS, CDR2 YFSETQ. V was clipped by 4 bases and J by 8 bases, with 16 bases between them.

This sequence joins TRBV29-1 and TRBJ1-1; D is perhaps TRBD1 (6 bases). Trimming removed 8 bases at V and 3 bases at J, with 19 bases between. Germline CDR1 and CDR2: SQVTM and ANQGSEA. The CDR3 loop spans 14 amino acids. DNA for the CDR3: TGCAGCCTGGGACACGACCAGTGGGACACTGAAGCTTTCTTT. This translates into CSLGHDQWDTEAFF.

V and J are TRBV2 and TRBJ1-1; D remains unclear. Germline loops: CDR1 SNHLY, CDR2 FYNNEI. V gave up 3 bases and J gave up 7 bases, with 12 bases separating them. This CDR3 comprises 13 residues. The CDR3 loop is CASSERSRVEAFF. The DNA of the CDR3 is TGTGCCAGCAGTGAGAGGTCTCGAGTTGAAGCTTTCTTT.

This clonotype was seen more than once but under ten times. The rearrangement joins TRBV4-1 to TRBJ2-1; 7 bases align to TRBD1. Germline CDR1 reads MGHRA; CDR2 reads YSYEKL. V lost 0 bases, J lost 5 bases, and 4 bases stayed unmatched. The CDR3 is made up of 15 amino acids. CDR3 protein: CASSQETGAHNEQFF. In DNA form, the CDR3 reads TGCGCCAGCAGCCAAGAAACAGGGGCCCACAATGAGCAGTTCTTC.